The entry below describes one T cell receptor (beta chain). The sample originates from a study of blood T cell repertoires in COVID-19. Study in general: COVID-19 samples collected from the United States, Italy and Spain covered acute and convalescent phases. The cDNA or gDNA used as material had been derived from T cells, B-cell-depleted T cells, or PBMCs.

CDR3 length equals 16 residues. V dropped 4 bases and J dropped 4; count of bases not matched to a gene: 10. Looked up from germline, CDR1 is LGHDT and CDR2 is YNNKEL (reference sequence). TCRdb's table, derived via immunoSEQ multiplex PCR, lists solely in-frame clones and lacks some. The table records about 68,000 clones, 75% to 90% of them present only once. The chain has TRBV3-1 (or the pseudogene TRBV3-2) and TRBJ1-1; 9 bases are shared with TRBD1. The sequence came from a man aged 45-60 years with acute or convalescent COVID-19. Sequencing was performed on peripheral blood. The CDR3 DNA reads as TGTGCCAGCAGCCCGTGGACAGGGGAAGGAGGCACTGAAGCTTTCTTT. Translated, it gives CASSPWTGEGGTEAFF.